This record covers a single T cell receptor beta chain. Its antigen is unidentified. This sample was included in a study of graft-versus-host responses after intestinal transplantation. Study-level information: Multivisceral, liver-intestinal, or isolated intestinal grafts were transplanted into recipients. Among the recipients, all got anti-thymocyte globulin induction and then tacrolimus and steroids for around 3 years.

Overall study findings and caveats: GvH clones appeared in recipient marrow, some first in ileum or blood.

Produced via immunoSEQ multiplex PCR; TCRdb's table is partial and in-frame only. The top ten clones hold 0.95% to 1.5% of a sample with 93,000 or so clones, 90% to 95% of them seen once. CDR1 and CDR2 from the germline V gene are SQVTM and ANQGSEA. Trimming shortened V by 0 bases and J by 5 bases, and 13 bases separated the two germline ends. The CDR3 runs 15 residues. The source material was unstimulated CD8+ T cells sorted from spleen or lymph node cells, sampled before intestinal transplant. The TCR was taken from a human donor who received an intestinal transplant. This chain uses TRBV29-1 with TRBJ2-2, with D possibly being TRBD2 (5 bases). CDR3 loop: CSVEEKGEATGELFF. Written as DNA, the CDR3 is TGCAGCGTTGAAGAAAAGGGAGAGGCGACCGGGGAGCTGTTTTTT.